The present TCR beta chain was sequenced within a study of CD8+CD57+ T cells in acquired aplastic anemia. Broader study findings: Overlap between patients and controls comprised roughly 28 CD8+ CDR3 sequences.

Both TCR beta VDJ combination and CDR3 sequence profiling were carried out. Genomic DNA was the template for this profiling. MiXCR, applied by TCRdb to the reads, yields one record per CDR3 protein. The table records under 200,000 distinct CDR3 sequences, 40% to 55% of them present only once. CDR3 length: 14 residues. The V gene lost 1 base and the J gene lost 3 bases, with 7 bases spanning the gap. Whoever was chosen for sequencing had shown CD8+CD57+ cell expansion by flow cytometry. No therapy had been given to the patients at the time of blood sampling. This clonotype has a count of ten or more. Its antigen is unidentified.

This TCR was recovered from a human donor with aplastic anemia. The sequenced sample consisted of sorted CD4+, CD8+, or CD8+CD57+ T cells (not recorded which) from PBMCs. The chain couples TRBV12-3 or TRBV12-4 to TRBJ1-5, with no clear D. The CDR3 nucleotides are TGTGCCAGCAGTTTAGAACGGCTCAATCAGCCCCAGCATTTT. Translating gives CASSLERLNQPQHF.